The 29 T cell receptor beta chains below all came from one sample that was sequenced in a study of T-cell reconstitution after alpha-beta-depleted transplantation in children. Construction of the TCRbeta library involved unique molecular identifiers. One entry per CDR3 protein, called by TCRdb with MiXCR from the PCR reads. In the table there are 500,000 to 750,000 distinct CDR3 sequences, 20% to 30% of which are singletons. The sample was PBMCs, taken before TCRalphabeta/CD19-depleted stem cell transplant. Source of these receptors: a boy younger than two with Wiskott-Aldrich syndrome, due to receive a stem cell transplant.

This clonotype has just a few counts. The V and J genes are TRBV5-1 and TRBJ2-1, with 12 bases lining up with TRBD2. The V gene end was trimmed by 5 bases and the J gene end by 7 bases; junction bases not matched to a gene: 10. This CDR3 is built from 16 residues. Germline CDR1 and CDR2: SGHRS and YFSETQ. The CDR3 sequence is CASRFWALAGGNEQFF. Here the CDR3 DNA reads TGCGCCAGCAGGTTTTGGGCACTAGCGGGAGGTAATGAGCAGTTCTTC.

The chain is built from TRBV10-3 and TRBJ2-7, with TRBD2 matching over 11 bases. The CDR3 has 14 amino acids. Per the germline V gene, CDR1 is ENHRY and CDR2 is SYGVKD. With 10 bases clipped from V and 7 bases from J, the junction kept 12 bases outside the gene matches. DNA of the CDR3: TGTGCCACGAACATACTAGCGGGAGTGGGAGAGCAGTACTTC. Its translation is CATNILAGVGEQYF.

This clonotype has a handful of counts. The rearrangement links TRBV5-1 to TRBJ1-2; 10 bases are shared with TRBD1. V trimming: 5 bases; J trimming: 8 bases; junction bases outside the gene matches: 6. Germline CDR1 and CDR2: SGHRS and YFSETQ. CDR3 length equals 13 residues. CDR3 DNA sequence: TGCGCCAGCAGGACCGGGACAGGGGACGGCTACACCTTC. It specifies CASRTGTGDGYTF.

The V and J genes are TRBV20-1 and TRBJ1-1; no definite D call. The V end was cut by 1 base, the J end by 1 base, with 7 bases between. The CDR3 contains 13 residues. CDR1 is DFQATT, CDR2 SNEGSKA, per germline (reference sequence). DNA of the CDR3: TGCAGTGCTAGAGGCCACCAGAACACTGAAGCTTTCTTT. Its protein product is CSARGHQNTEAFF.

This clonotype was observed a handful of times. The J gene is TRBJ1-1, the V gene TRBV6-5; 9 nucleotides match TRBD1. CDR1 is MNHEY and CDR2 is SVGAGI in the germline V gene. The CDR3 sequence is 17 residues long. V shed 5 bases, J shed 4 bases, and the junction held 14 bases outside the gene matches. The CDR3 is CASSHPDRGQLGTEAFF. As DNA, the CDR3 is TGTGCCAGCAGTCACCCGGACAGGGGCCAACTGGGCACTGAAGCTTTCTTT.

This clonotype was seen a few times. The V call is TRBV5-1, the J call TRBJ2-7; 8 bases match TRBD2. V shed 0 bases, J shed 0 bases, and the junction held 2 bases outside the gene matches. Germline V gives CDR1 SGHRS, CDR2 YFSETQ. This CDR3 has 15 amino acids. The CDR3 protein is CASSLVSGVSYEQYF. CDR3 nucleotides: TGCGCCAGCAGCTTGGTTAGCGGGGTCTCCTACGAGCAGTACTTC.

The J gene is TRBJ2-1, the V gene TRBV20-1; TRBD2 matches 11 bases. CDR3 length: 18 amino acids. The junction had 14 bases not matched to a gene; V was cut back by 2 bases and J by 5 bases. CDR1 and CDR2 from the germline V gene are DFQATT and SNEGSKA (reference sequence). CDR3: CSARFRTSGQLVDNEQFF. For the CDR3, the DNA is TGCAGTGCTAGATTCAGGACTAGCGGGCAATTAGTAGACAATGAGCAGTTCTTC.

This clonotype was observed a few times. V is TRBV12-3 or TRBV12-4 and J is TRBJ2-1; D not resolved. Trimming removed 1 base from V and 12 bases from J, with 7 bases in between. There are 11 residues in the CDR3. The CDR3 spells CASSLGPWQFF. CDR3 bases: TGTGCCAGCAGTTTAGGGCCATGGCAGTTCTTC.

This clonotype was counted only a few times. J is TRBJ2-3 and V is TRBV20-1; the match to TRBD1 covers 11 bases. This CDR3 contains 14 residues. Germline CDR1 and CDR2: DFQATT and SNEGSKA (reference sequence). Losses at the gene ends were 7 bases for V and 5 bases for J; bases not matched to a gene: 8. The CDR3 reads CSEMDRGQGDTQYF. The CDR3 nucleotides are TGCAGTGAGATGGACAGGGGGCAAGGAGATACGCAGTATTTT.

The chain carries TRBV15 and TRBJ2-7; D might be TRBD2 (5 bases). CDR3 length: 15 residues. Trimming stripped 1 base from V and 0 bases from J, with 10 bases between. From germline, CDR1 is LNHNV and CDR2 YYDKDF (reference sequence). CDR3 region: CATSRVVGASYEQYF. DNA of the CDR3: TGTGCCACCAGCAGAGTGGTGGGAGCCTCCTACGAGCAGTACTTC.

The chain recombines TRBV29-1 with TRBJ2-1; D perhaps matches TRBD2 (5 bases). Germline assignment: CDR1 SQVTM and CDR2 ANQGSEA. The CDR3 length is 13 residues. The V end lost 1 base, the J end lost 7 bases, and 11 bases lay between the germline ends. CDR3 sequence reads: CSVEGQRDNEQFF. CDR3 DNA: TGCAGCGTTGAAGGTCAGAGGGATAATGAGCAGTTCTTC.

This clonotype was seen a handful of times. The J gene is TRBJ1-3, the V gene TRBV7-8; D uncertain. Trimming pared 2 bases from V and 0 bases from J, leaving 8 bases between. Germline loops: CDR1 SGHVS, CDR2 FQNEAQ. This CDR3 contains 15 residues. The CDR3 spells CASSLRAFSGNTIYF. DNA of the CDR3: TGTGCCAGCAGCTTAAGGGCCTTCTCTGGAAACACCATATATTTT.

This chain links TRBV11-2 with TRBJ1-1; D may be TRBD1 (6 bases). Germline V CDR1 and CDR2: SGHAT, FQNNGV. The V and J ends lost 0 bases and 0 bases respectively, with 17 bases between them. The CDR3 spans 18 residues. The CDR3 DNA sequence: TGTGCCAGCAGCTTAGATCGGATGCTCGAGGGGGTGAACACTGAAGCTTTCTTT. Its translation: CASSLDRMLEGVNTEAFF.

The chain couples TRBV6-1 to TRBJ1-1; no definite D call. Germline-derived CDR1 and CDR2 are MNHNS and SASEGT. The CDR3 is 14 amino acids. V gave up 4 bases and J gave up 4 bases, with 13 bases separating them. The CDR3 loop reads CASSAQSAATEAFF. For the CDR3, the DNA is TGTGCCAGCAGTGCGCAATCCGCGGCCACTGAAGCTTTCTTT.

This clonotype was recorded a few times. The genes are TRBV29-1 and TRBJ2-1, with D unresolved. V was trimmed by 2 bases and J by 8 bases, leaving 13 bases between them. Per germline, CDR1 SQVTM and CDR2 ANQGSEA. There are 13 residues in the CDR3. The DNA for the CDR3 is TGCAGCGTTGAACTCAATGAGGTCGATGAGCAGTTCTTC. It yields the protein CSVELNEVDEQFF.

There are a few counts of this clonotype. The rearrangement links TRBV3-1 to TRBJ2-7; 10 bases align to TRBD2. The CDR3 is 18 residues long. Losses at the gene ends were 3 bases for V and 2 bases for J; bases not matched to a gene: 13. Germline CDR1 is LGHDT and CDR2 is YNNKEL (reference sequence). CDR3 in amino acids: CASSHFSSSGRETYEQYF. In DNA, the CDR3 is TGTGCCAGCAGCCACTTTTCCAGCAGCGGGAGGGAGACCTACGAGCAGTACTTC.

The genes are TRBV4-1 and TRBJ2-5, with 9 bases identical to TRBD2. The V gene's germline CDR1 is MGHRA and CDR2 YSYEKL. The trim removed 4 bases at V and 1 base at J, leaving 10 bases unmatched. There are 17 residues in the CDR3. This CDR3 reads CASSPLKASGVQETQYF. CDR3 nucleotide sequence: TGCGCCAGCAGCCCCTTGAAGGCTAGCGGGGTCCAAGAGACCCAGTACTTC.

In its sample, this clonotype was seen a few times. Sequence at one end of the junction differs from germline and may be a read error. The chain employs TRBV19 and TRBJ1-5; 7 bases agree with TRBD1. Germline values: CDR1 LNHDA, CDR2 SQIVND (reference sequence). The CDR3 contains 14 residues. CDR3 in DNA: TGTGCCAGTAGAATAGGGGGCGACAATCAGCCCCAGCATTTT. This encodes CASRIGGDNQPQHF.

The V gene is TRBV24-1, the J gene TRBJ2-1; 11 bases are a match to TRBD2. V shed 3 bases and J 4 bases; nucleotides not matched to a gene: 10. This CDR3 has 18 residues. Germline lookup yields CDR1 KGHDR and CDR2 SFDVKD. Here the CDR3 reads CATSDPRGASGRYNEQFF. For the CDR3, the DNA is TGTGCCACCAGTGATCCACGTGGGGCTAGCGGGAGGTACAATGAGCAGTTCTTC.

The CDR3 is CATSDLPGPDTQYF. In DNA form, the CDR3 reads TGTGCCACCAGTGATTTGCCCGGGCCAGATACGCAGTATTTT. The rearrangement joins TRBV24-1 to TRBJ2-3; no firm D call. CDR1 KGHDR and CDR2 SFDVKD come from the germline V gene. V lost 0 bases to trimming and J lost 4 bases, with 7 bases between them. The CDR3 has 14 amino acids.

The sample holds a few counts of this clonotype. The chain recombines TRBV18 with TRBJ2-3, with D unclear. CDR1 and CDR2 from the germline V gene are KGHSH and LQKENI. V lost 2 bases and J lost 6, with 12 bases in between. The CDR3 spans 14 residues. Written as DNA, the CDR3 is TGTGCCAGCTCACCATGGGGTACCAGTGATACGCAGTATTTT. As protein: CASSPWGTSDTQYF. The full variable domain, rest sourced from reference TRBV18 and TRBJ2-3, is NAGVMQNPRHLVRRRGQEARLRCSPMKGHSHVYWYRQLPEEGLKFMVYLQKENIIDESGMPKERFSAEFPKEGPSILRIQQVVRGDSAAYFCASSPWGTSDTQYFGPGTRLTVL.

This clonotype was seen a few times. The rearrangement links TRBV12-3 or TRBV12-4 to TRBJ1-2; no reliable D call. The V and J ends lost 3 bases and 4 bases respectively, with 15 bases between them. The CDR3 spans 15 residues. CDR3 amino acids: CASSFVQRLGYGYTF. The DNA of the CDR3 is TGTGCCAGCAGTTTTGTGCAGCGGCTGGGCTATGGCTACACCTTC.

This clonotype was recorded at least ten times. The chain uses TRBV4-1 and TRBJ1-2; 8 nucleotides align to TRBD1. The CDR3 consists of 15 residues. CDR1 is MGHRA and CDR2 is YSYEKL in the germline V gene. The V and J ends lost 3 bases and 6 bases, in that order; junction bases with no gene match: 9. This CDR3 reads CASSQLTGEYDGYTF. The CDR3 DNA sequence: TGCGCCAGCAGCCAGTTGACAGGGGAATATGATGGCTACACCTTC.

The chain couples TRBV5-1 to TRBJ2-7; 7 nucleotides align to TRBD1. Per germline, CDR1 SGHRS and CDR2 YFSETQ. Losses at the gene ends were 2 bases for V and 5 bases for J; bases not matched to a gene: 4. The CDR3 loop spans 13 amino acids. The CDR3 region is CASSFRDSHEQYF. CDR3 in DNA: TGCGCCAGCAGCTTCCGGGACAGCCACGAGCAGTACTTC.

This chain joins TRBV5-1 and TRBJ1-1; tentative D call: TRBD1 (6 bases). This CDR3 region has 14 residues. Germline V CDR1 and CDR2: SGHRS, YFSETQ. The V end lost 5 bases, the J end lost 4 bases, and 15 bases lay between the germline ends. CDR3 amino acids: CASSFSGQSTEAFF. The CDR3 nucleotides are TGCGCCAGCAGTTTCTCGGGACAAAGCACTGAAGCTTTCTTT.

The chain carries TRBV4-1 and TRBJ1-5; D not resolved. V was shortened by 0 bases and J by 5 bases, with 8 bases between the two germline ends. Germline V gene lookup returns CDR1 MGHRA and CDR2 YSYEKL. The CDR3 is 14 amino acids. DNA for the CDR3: TGCGCCAGCAGCCAAGATCAAGGAGATCAGCCCCAGCATTTT. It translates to CASSQDQGDQPQHF.

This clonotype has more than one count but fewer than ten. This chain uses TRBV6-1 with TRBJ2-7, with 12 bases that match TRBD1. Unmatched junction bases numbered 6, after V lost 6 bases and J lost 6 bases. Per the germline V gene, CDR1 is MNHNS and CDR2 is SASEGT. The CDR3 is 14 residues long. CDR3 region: CASRPGTGGAEQYF. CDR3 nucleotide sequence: TGTGCCAGCAGACCCGGGACAGGGGGCGCCGAGCAGTACTTC.

The CDR3 protein is CASSLQGHGGTGELFF. The DNA for the CDR3 is TGCGCCAGCAGCTTACAGGGTCACGGAGGAACCGGGGAGCTGTTTTTT. This chain links TRBV5-1 with TRBJ2-2, with D possibly being TRBD1 (6 bases). V was clipped by 2 bases and J by 5 bases, with 16 bases between them. The CDR3 length is 16 residues. Germline CDR1 and CDR2: SGHRS and YFSETQ.

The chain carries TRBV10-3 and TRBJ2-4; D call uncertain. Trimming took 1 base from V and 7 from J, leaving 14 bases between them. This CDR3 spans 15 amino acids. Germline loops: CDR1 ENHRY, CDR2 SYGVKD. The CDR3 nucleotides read TGTGCCATCAGTGAGTTTGGGGTAGAAAGGAACATTCAGTACTTC. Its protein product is CAISEFGVERNIQYF.